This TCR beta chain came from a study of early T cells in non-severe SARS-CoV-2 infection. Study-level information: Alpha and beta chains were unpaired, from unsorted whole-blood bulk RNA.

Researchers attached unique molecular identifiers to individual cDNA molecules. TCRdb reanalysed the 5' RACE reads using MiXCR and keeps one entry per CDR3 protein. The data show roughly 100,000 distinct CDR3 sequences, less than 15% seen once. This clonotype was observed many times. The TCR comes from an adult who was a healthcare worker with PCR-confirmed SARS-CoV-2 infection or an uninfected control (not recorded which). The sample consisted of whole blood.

CDR3 residues: CASSLSRARGTYEQYF. CDR3 DNA: TGTGCCAGCAGTTTGTCTCGGGCCAGGGGGACCTACGAGCAGTACTTC. The rearrangement joins TRBV28 to TRBJ2-7; 7 bases align to TRBD1. The germline CDR1 and CDR2 sequences are MDHEN and SYDVKM. Trimming took 3 bases from V and 2 from J; bases not matched to a gene: 10. CDR3 length: 16 amino acids.